One sample yielded the 2 T cell receptor beta chains listed below, sequenced in a study of blood T cell repertoires in COVID-19. Data came from immunoSEQ multiplex PCR; TCRdb stores just in-frame clones and leaves some out. The table records 280,000 or so clones, about 91% of them present only once. What was sequenced was peripheral blood. These receptors were collected from a woman aged 60-70 years with acute or convalescent COVID-19.

CDR3 sequence reads: CASSTYWRQGNTEAFF. As DNA, the CDR3 is TGTGCCAGCAGTACTTATTGGAGACAGGGAAACACTGAAGCTTTCTTT. The chain has TRBV28 and TRBJ1-1; the match to TRBD1 covers 7 bases. After removal of 5 bases from V and 2 bases from J, the junction contained 11 bases not matched to a gene. The germline V gene encodes CDR1 MDHEN and CDR2 SYDVKM. The length of the CDR3 is 16 residues.

This chain connects TRBV3-1 (or the pseudogene TRBV3-2) to TRBJ1-2; no firm D call. This CDR3 has 14 residues. The V end was cut by 0 bases, the J end by 7 bases, with 12 bases between. Germline-derived CDR1 and CDR2 are LGHDT and YNNKEL (reference sequence). Here the CDR3 DNA reads TGTGCCAGCAGCCAAGATTTAGAAGCCCCTGGCTACACCTTC. Amino acids: CASSQDLEAPGYTF.